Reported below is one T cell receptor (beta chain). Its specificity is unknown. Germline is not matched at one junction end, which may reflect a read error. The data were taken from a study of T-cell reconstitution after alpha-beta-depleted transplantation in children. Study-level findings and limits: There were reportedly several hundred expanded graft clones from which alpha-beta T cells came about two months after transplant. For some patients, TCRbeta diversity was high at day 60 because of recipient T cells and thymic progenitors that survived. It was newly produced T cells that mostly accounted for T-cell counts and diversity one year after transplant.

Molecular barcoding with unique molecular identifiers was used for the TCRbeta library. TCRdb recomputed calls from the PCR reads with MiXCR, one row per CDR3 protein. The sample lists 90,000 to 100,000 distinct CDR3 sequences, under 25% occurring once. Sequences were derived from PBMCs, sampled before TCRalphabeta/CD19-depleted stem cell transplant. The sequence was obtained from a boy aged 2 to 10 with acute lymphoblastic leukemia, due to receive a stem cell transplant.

CDR3 sequence: CVSSPMEGVYGYTF. CDR3 in DNA: TGTGTCAGCAGCCCTATGGAGGGGGTCTATGGCTACACCTTC. V usage is TRBV12-3 or TRBV12-4 and J usage is TRBJ1-2, with a tentative D call TRBD1 (6 bases). The CDR3 sequence is 14 residues long.